This T cell receptor beta chain emerged from a study of blood T cell repertoires in COVID-19. Study-wide background: Donors in the United States, Italy and Spain gave samples during acute or convalescent COVID-19. Sources were T cells, B-cell-depleted T cells, or PBMCs; the material itself was cDNA or gDNA.

Clones were read by immunoSEQ multiplex PCR, and TCRdb kept only the in-frame ones, dropping some. This repertoire shows roughly 170,000 clones, 84% found once; its top ten account for more than 7.5%. This clone was detected once. A read error is possible here, since a much larger clone lies one base away. This clonotype was sampled from a man aged 40-49 years who had recovered from COVID-19. The sequenced sample was peripheral blood.

The chain's CDR3 is CASSESSGGQETQYF. CDR3 DNA: TGTGCCAGCAGTGAATCTAGCGGGGGGCAAGAGACCCAGTACTTC. V gene TRBV6-1 combines with J gene TRBJ2-5, with 11 bases that match TRBD2. Per germline, CDR1 MNHNS and CDR2 SASEGT. CDR3 length equals 15 residues. J gave up 2 bases and V 2 bases, and 1 base lay outside the gene matches.